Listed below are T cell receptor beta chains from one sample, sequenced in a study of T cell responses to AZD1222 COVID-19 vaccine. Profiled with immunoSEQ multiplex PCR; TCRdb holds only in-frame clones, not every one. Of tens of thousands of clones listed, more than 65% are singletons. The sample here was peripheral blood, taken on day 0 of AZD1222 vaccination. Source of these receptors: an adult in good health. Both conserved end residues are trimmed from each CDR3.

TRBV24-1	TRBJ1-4	ATSDSRTGGKLF
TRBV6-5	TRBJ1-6	ASSYSWGGDSPLH
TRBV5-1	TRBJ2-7	ASSLGTPQEQY
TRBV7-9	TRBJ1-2	ASEGRGGYGYT
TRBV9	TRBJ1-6	ASSVDAGRSYNSPLH
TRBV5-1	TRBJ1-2	ASSLGTGGAGYT
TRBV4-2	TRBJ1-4	ASSAREDEKLF
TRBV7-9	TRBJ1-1	ASSSQGATEAF
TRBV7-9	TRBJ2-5	ASSFTSGSETQY
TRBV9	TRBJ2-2	ASTALAGANTGELF
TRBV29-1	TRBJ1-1	SVEEWQGTEAF
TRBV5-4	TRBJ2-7	ASSTGQREEAN
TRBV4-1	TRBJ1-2	ASSRSSLNYGYT
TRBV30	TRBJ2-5	ALNHGEQETQY
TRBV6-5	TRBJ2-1	ASSADGWYNEQF
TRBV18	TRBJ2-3	ASSPARGGGTDTQY
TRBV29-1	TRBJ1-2	SLEGLGTGFGGYT
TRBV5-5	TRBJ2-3	ASTTSQGASDTQY
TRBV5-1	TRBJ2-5	ASSLGPGEETQY
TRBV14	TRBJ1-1	ASSLNPGTEAF
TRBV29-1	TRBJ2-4	SVDSSGRTFLAKNIQY
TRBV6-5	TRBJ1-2	ASSFMAVGGFYGYT
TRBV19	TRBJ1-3	ASSMDQRFSGNTIY
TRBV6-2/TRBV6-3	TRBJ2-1	ASSGLVFSDEQF
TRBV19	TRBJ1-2	ASSQTQGYT
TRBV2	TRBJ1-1	ASNRQGSLTEAF
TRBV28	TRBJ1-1	ASSFAGGQGAPEAF
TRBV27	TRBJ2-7	ASGIQGTSGVYEQY
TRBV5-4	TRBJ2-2	ASSLGGAPRTGELF
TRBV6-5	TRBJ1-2	ASSTGDYGYT
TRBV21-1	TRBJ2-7	ASSHSYEQY
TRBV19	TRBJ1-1	ASSMDAGRVNTEAF
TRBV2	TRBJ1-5	ASRGQGQQPQH
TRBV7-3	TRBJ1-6	ASSLTGSGSPLH
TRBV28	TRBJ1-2	ASSLWDTTNYGYT
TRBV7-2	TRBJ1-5	ASSPGPRPQH
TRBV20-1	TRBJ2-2	SASRGQDGELF
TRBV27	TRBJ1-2	ASSPDSLYGYT
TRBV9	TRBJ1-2	ASSVQDTRYGYT
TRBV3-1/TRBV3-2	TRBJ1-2	ASSQDRGYGYT
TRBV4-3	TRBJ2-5	ASSQDVTGGRETQY
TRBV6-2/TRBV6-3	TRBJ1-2	ASSYSSLLGDYGYT
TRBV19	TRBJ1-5	ASSIFRRRNQPQH
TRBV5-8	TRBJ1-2	ASSFLLGRYGYT
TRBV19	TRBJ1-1	ASGGGTEAF
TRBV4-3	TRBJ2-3	ASSQESGEYSTQY
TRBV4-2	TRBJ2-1	ASSQAMGSYNEQF
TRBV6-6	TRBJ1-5	ASRTGQASNQPQH
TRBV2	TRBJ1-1	ASRDRGEPSTEAF
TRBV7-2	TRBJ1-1	ASSPASGRREAF
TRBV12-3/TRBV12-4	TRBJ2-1	ASSWESYNEQF
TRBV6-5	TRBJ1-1	ASSYRGFMNTEAF
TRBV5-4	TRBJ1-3	ASSMTGVGNTIY
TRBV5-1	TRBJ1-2	ASSSQGVNYGYT